This TCR beta chain was sequenced for a study of T cells in Graves' hyperthyroidism and ophthalmopathy. Under 3 months was the duration of disease in ophthalmopathy patients, who also had a Clinical Activity Score of at least 3 and a NOSPECS grade of at least 4. A patient was excluded if there was uncontrolled infection, other autoimmune disease, pregnancy or lactation. On this clonotype itself: Antigen: not known.

Between the trimmed V and J ends, which lost 5 bases and 5 bases, there was a span of 17 bases. The CDR3 loop spans 15 amino acids. Germline values: CDR1 SEHNR, CDR2 FQNEAQ (reference sequence). Amplification yielded TCR beta CDR3 regions, with RNA transcripts as the source. The HTBI primer set was used in a first-round RT-PCR of the TCR CDR3. From the multiplex PCR reads, TCRdb called clonotypes with MiXCR, one entry per CDR3 protein. The data contain about 600,000 distinct CDR3 sequences, 14% of them singletons. Study-level findings and limits: Ophthalmopathy prediction by the model preceded onset by a median approximately 6.1 months. In simple terms, a model built on 13 V-J features told ophthalmopathy apart from stable hyperthyroidism.

Sequences were obtained from blood. The J gene is TRBJ2-3, the V gene TRBV7-9; D perhaps matches TRBD2 (7 bases). The sequence was collected from a woman aged 18-29 years with Graves' ophthalmopathy. CDR3 amino acids: CASSPLGGALDTQYF. CDR3 nucleotides: TGTGCCAGCAGCCCTCTGGGGGGGGCGTTAGATACGCAGTATTTT. The whole variable domain, filled in from reference TRBV7-9 and TRBJ2-3, reads DTGVSQNPRHKITKRGQNVTFRCDPISEHNRLYWYRQTLGQGPEFLTYFQNEAQLEKSRLLSDRFSAERPKGSFSTLEIQRTEQGDSAMYLCASSPLGGALDTQYFGPGTRLTVL.